Listed here are 3 T cell receptor beta chains from one sample, sequenced in a study of molecular identifiers for immune sequencing clone quantification. One entry per CDR3 protein, called by TCRdb with MiXCR from the PCR reads. The table includes about 640,000 distinct CDR3 sequences, about 20% detected once. The sample was naive CD8+ T cells from blood, with Jurkat cell RNA spiked in. Indicated subset: FACS-sorted CD8+CD4-CCR7+CD45RA+ naive T cells. The receptor source for this set is a human donor in good health. Some libraries in this study had Jurkat cell RNA spiked in.

This clonotype was detected once. This may be a read error, as it is one base from a much larger clone. V is TRBV20-1 and J is TRBJ2-3; D is unclear. Trimming took 0 bases from V and 6 from J, leaving 10 bases between them. Germline CDR1 is DFQATT and CDR2 is SNEGSKA (reference sequence). The CDR3 spans 13 residues. CDR3 sequence: CSARDPRWDTQYF. The DNA for the CDR3 is TGCAGTGCTAGAGATCCCAGATGGGATACGCAGTATTTT.

The CDR3 protein is CSARSPHSYEQYF. The DNA of the CDR3 is TGCAGTGCTAGATCCCCCCATTCCTACGAGCAGTACTTC. This chain joins TRBV20-1 and TRBJ2-7, with D unresolved. With 2 bases removed from V and 1 base from J, the gap between germline ends came to 9 bases. CDR3 length: 13 residues. The germline CDR1 and CDR2 sequences are DFQATT and SNEGSKA (reference sequence).

Ten or more counts support this clonotype. The rearrangement joins TRBV7-9 to TRBJ2-1, with 8 nucleotides matching TRBD1. The CDR3 extends over 19 amino acids. Trimming cost V 5 bases and J 0 bases; bases outside gene matches: 15. Per the germline V gene, CDR1 is SEHNR and CDR2 is FQNEAQ (reference sequence). The CDR3 region is CASSPAGQATQSSYNEQFF. CDR3 nucleotide sequence: TGTGCCAGCAGCCCGGCGGGACAGGCTACCCAAAGCTCCTACAATGAGCAGTTCTTC.